This TCR beta chain was recovered during a study of regulatory T cells in long-lasting Graves disease. Study overall: Patients with persistent Graves' disease had over 5 years of antithyroid drugs and persistent TSH receptor antibodies.

TCR beta libraries were built with iRepertoire HTBI primers and Arm-PCR of CDR3 regions. Original analysis: In the combined samples, some 59 TRBV and 14 TRBJ segments were identified. TCRdb called the multiplex PCR reads again in MiXCR, with one record for every CDR3 protein. The V and J calls here are based on TCRdb, not the publication. This table holds nearly 350,000 distinct CDR3 sequences, less than 20% found once. Time point reported: persistent/refractory GD, antithyroid drugs over 5 years with positive TRAb. Making the TCR library involved RNA that had been extracted from PBMCs. The source is a female donor with Graves disease. The material sequenced was peripheral blood mononuclear cells (PBMCs), taken when the disease was refractory, from a patient treated with antithyroid drugs.

The CDR3 bases are TGTGCCAGCAGTTTATTCGGACAGGGGGGGATGCCCCAGCATTTT. Its protein product is CASSLFGQGGMPQHF. The chain employs TRBV28 and TRBJ1-5; 10 nucleotides match TRBD1. The CDR3 has 15 residues. V lost 1 base to trimming and J lost 9 bases; unmatched junction nucleotides: 6. Germline CDR1 reads MDHEN; CDR2 reads SYDVKM.